One and the same sample provided the 13 T cell receptor beta chains below, sequenced in a study of T-cell reconstitution after alpha-beta-depleted transplantation in children. It was with unique molecular identifiers that the TCRbeta library was prepared. TCRdb used MiXCR to reprocess the PCR reads, holding one entry per CDR3 protein. The repertoire includes just under 550,000 distinct CDR3 sequences, 15% to 20% of them detected once, and 3% to 3.5% sits in the top ten. Sequencing was performed on PBMCs from the stem cell graft donor, taken from the stem cell graft. Every receptor here comes from a human donor who donated a stem cell graft to a child with acute lymphoblastic leukemia.

V gene TRBV27 combines with J gene TRBJ1-1; 9 bases match TRBD1. Trimming removed 5 bases from V and 4 bases from J; junction bases left unmatched: 8. The CDR3 consists of 15 residues. Germline values: CDR1 MNHEY, CDR2 SMNVEV (reference sequence). The CDR3 region has the DNA TGTGCCAGCAGTCCCTCGACAGGGGGGATCACTGAAGCTTTCTTT. It translates to CASSPSTGGITEAFF.

This clonotype occurred a few times. The chain carries TRBV6-1 and TRBJ2-1; TRBD2 aligns across 9 bases. There are 14 residues in the CDR3. Germline V gives CDR1 MNHNS, CDR2 SASEGT. The V and J ends lost 8 bases and 4 bases, in that order; junction bases with no gene match: 6. CDR3 nucleotide sequence: TGTGCCAGCGCCTTAGCGGGAGCTTACAATGAGCAGTTCTTC. This sequence encodes CASALAGAYNEQFF.

This chain connects TRBV7-3 to TRBJ2-5; tentatively, D is TRBD2 (6 bases). Per the germline V gene, CDR1 is SGHTA and CDR2 is FQGTGA. CDR3 length: 13 amino acids. The V and J ends lost 5 bases and 7 bases respectively, with 14 bases between them. The CDR3 region is CASSAGPGGTQYF. DNA for the CDR3: TGTGCCAGCAGCGCGGGGCCTGGAGGGACCCAGTACTTC.

This clonotype was recorded many times. The rearrangement links TRBV11-2 to TRBJ2-2; 13 bases align to TRBD2. V lost 4 bases, J lost 2 bases, and 7 bases stayed unmatched. The CDR3 spans 18 residues. Looked up from germline, CDR1 is SGHAT and CDR2 is FQNNGV. CDR3 in amino acids: CASSSPTSGRFNTGELFF. Written as DNA, the CDR3 is TGTGCCAGCAGCTCGCCGACTAGCGGGAGGTTTAACACCGGGGAGCTGTTTTTT.

The chain joins TRBV5-1 to TRBJ2-7, with TRBD1 matching 10 bases. V shed 2 bases and J 5 bases; nucleotides not matched to a gene: 7. The V gene's germline CDR1 is SGHRS and CDR2 YFSETQ. There are 15 residues in the CDR3. The CDR3 DNA follows: TGCGCCAGCAGCTTCTTGGACAGGGGGAGACACGAGCAGTACTTC. It specifies CASSFLDRGRHEQYF.

The chain joins TRBV20-1 to TRBJ2-1; 15 bases are a match to TRBD2. V was pared by 5 bases and J by 4 bases, with 6 bases of the junction left unmatched. The CDR3 covers 16 residues. CDR1 DFQATT and CDR2 SNEGSKA come from the germline V gene (reference sequence). CDR3 coding DNA: TGCAGTGCTGATGGACTAGCGGGAGGGCCATACAATGAGCAGTTCTTC. As protein: CSADGLAGGPYNEQFF.

This clonotype showed up many times. The V call is TRBV29-1, the J call TRBJ1-2, with unresolved D. V dropped 3 bases and J dropped 7 bases, with 12 bases sitting between them. This CDR3 comprises 12 residues. The V gene's germline CDR1 is SQVTM and CDR2 ANQGSEA. CDR3 coding DNA: TGCAGCGTTGACTGGCCAGAGTCTGGCTACACCTTC. As protein: CSVDWPESGYTF.

The chain carries TRBV9 and TRBJ1-6; TRBD1 might be the D (6 bases). Germline V gene sequence: CDR1 SGDLS, CDR2 YYNGEE. The CDR3 is 15 amino acids. V lost 0 bases, J lost 6 bases, and 10 bases lay in between. The CDR3 spells CASSVEGRGNSPLHF. The CDR3 bases are TGTGCCAGCAGCGTAGAGGGCAGGGGTAATTCACCCCTCCACTTT.

V gene TRBV5-1 combines with J gene TRBJ2-7; 7 positions match TRBD1. The V gene's germline CDR1 is SGHRS and CDR2 YFSETQ. The CDR3 is made up of 14 amino acids. The V and J ends lost 4 bases and 6 bases, in that order; junction bases with no gene match: 10. CDR3 amino acids: CASSPTGYPPEQYF. The CDR3 coding sequence is TGCGCCAGCAGCCCGACAGGGTACCCTCCCGAGCAGTACTTC.

This clonotype was seen a few times. The gene calls are TRBV12-3 or TRBV12-4 and TRBJ2-6; D not resolved. This CDR3 has 16 amino acids. Trimming removed 3 bases from V and 0 bases from J, with 9 bases in between. The CDR3 DNA follows: TGTGCCAGCAGTTTCCAGGCGTACTCTGGGGCCAACGTCCTGACTTTC. Amino acids: CASSFQAYSGANVLTF.

The gene calls are TRBV11-3 and TRBJ1-2; a weak D match, TRBD1 (6 bases). This CDR3 is built from 14 residues. The germline gives CDR1 SGHNT, CDR2 YENEEA. V lost 0 bases to trimming and J lost 8 bases, with 13 bases between them. The CDR3 region is CASSLDYSGEGYTF. CDR3 DNA: TGTGCCAGCAGCTTAGATTATTCAGGGGAAGGCTACACCTTC.

The chain employs TRBV3-1 and TRBJ2-2, with a tentative D call TRBD2 (5 bases). V gave up 0 bases and J gave up 9 bases, with 23 bases separating them. Per the germline V gene, CDR1 is LGHDT and CDR2 is YNNKEL (reference sequence). The CDR3 sequence is 18 residues long. The CDR3 protein is CASSQDLPLVVGSRELFF. The CDR3 nucleotides are TGTGCCAGCAGCCAAGATCTCCCCCTAGTGGTTGGGAGCCGGGAGCTGTTTTTT.

This clonotype turned up a few times. This rearrangement joins TRBV9 to TRBJ1-1, with TRBD1 as a possible D gene (6 bases). This CDR3 spans 13 amino acids. V was clipped by 3 bases and J by 4 bases, with 10 bases between them. Germline V gene sequence: CDR1 SGDLS, CDR2 YYNGEE. CDR3 protein: CASSEGTSTEAFF. CDR3 DNA: TGTGCCAGCAGCGAGGGGACAAGCACTGAAGCTTTCTTT. Full variable domain (remainder filled in from reference TRBV9 and TRBJ1-1): DSGVTQTPKHLITATGQRVTLRCSPRSGDLSVYWYQQSLDQGLQFLIQYYNGEERAKGNILERFSAQQFPDLHSELNLSSLELGDSALYFCASSEGTSTEAFFGQGTRLTVV.